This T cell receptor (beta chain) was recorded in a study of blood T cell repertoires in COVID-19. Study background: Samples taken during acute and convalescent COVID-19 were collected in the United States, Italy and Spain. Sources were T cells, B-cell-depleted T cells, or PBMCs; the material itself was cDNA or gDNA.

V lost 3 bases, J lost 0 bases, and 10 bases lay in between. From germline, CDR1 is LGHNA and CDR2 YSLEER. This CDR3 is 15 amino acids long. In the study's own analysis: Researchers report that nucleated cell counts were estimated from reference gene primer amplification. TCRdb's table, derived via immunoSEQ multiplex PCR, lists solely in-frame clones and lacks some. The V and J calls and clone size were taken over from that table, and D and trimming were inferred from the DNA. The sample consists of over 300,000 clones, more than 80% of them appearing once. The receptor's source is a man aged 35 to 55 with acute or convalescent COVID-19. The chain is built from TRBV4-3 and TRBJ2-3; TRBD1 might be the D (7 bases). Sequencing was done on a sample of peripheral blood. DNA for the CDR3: TGCGCCAGCAGCCAGGAGGGGGCGAGCACAGATACGCAGTATTTT. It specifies CASSQEGASTDTQYF.